A selection of T cell receptor beta chains follows, all from one sample in a study of T cell changes during pregnancy in multiple sclerosis. TCRdb's copy holds only in-frame clones and misses some; the assay was immunoSEQ multiplex PCR. Of about 87,000 clones listed, over 85% are singletons. The source was peripheral blood, collected in the third trimester of pregnancy. Every receptor here comes from a female donor in good health, enrolled as a control in a pregnancy study. The CDR3 runs from the conserved cysteine through the conserved F or W. D genes are given only for firm matches. Rows may omit the clone size; those that give it use once, few, many or a size class.

size: NA; D: NA; V: TRBV28; J: TRBJ2-4; CDR3: CASHKGGSKNIQYF; DNA: TGTGCCAGTCATAAGGGGGGGTCCAAAAACATTCAGTACTTC
size: NA; D: TRBD2; V: TRBV2; J: TRBJ2-5; CDR3: CASSIVSPSGSRETQYF; DNA: TGTGCCAGCTCAATCGTGTCTCCTAGCGGGAGTCGAGAGACCCAGTACTTC
size: NA; D: TRBD2; V: TRBV6-1; J: TRBJ2-7; CDR3: CASSDHGGAYEQYF; DNA: TGTGCCAGCAGTGATCATGGGGGGGCCTACGAGCAGTACTTC
size: NA; D: TRBD1; V: TRBV11-2; J: TRBJ2-2; CDR3: CASSSRTGVNTGELFF; DNA: TGTGCCAGCAGCTCCCGGACAGGGGTGAACACCGGGGAGCTGTTTTTT
size: NA; D: NA; V: TRBV14; J: TRBJ2-7; CDR3: CASSQVGGSNEQYF; DNA: TGTGCCAGCAGCCAAGTCGGGGGTTCTAACGAGCAGTACTTC
size: NA; D: NA; V: TRBV6-5; J: TRBJ2-2; CDR3: CASSPGHTGELFF; DNA: TGTGCCAGCAGCCCAGGGCACACCGGGGAGCTGTTTTTT
size: once; D: NA; V: TRBV28; J: TRBJ1-5; CDR3: CASSLFGGGQPQHF; DNA: TGTGCCAGCAGTTTGTTCGGGGGAGGTCAGCCCCAGCATTTT
size: NA; D: NA; V: TRBV18; J: TRBJ1-2; CDR3: CASSPLGSRGRNYGYTF; DNA: TGTGCCAGCTCACCCCTTGGGAGCAGGGGAAGAAACTATGGCTACACCTTC
size: once; D: NA; V: TRBV5-1; J: TRBJ2-2; CDR3: CASSSLGPSTPENSGELFF; DNA: TGCGCCAGCAGCTCACTGGGCCCTTCAACCCCCGAAAACAGCGGGGAGCTGTTTTTT
size: NA; D: NA; V: TRBV18; J: TRBJ2-3; CDR3: CASSRDRESTDTQYF; DNA: TGTGCCAGCTCACGAGACAGAGAAAGCACAGATACGCAGTATTTT
size: NA; D: NA; V: TRBV7-8; J: TRBJ2-1; CDR3: CASSSHSKIYNEQFF; DNA: TGTGCCAGCAGCTCCCACAGCAAAATCTACAATGAGCAGTTCTTC
size: NA; D: NA; V: TRBV9; J: TRBJ2-2; CDR3: CASSVGFTSNTGELFF; DNA: TGTGCCAGCAGCGTAGGTTTTACATCGAACACCGGGGAGCTGTTTTTT
size: NA; D: NA; V: TRBV9; J: TRBJ2-1; CDR3: CASSVGSGAYNEQFF; DNA: TGTGCCAGCAGCGTAGGATCGGGGGCCTACAATGAGCAGTTCTTC
size: NA; D: NA; V: TRBV7-8; J: TRBJ2-2; CDR3: CASRGRGELDTGELFF; DNA: TGTGCCAGCAGGGGGCGCGGGGAGTTGGACACCGGGGAGCTGTTTTTT
size: NA; D: NA; V: TRBV2; J: TRBJ2-7; CDR3: CASSEWGRSSYEQYF; DNA: TGTGCCAGCAGTGAGTGGGGCAGGAGCTCCTACGAGCAGTACTTC
size: NA; D: NA; V: TRBV6-1; J: TRBJ1-1; CDR3: CARRGEGTRSAFF; DNA: TGTGCCAGGCGGGGTGAGGGCACGAGGTCGGCTTTCTTT
size: NA; D: NA; V: TRBV10-3; J: TRBJ1-2; CDR3: CATRGGDYGYTF; DNA: TGTGCCACCAGGGGCGGGGACTATGGCTACACCTTC
size: once; D: TRBD1; V: TRBV15; J: TRBJ1-2; CDR3: CATSRGGQNYGYTF; DNA: TGTGCCACCAGCAGAGGGGGACAGAACTATGGCTACACCTTC
size: NA; D: NA; V: TRBV5-8; J: TRBJ2-7; CDR3: CASSLDGGSYEQYF; DNA: TGTGCCAGCAGCTTGGACGGAGGGAGCTACGAGCAGTACTTC
size: NA; D: TRBD2; V: TRBV5-1; J: TRBJ2-1; CDR3: CASSLAASGYNEQFF; DNA: TGCGCCAGCAGCTTGGCGGCTAGCGGATACAATGAGCAGTTCTTC
size: NA; D: NA; V: TRBV6-5; J: TRBJ1-1; CDR3: CASSYSSRDTEAFF; DNA: TGTGCCAGCAGTTACTCGAGTCGGGACACTGAAGCTTTCTTT
size: NA; D: NA; V: TRBV7-2; J: TRBJ1-5; CDR3: CASSPRPESKPQHF; DNA: TGTGCCAGCAGCCCTAGACCGGAAAGCAAGCCCCAGCATTTT
size: NA; D: TRBD1; V: TRBV19; J: TRBJ2-7; CDR3: CASSTALSTGREQYF; DNA: TGTGCCAGTAGTACCGCCCTCTCGACAGGGCGCGAGCAGTACTTC
size: NA; D: NA; V: TRBV6-1; J: TRBJ2-7; CDR3: CASGLEGYPSYEQYF; DNA: TGTGCCAGCGGTCTAGAAGGCTACCCCTCCTACGAGCAGTACTTC
size: NA; D: TRBD2; V: TRBV6-5; J: TRBJ2-7; CDR3: CASSPFAGDYEQYF; DNA: TGTGCCAGCAGCCCATTTGCGGGGGACTACGAGCAGTACTTC
size: NA; D: TRBD2; V: TRBV9; J: TRBJ2-1; CDR3: CASENIAGGPGEQFF; DNA: TGTGCCAGCGAGAACATAGCGGGAGGGCCGGGTGAGCAGTTCTTC
size: NA; D: NA; V: TRBV11-2; J: TRBJ2-7; CDR3: CASSLDSAEQYF; DNA: TGTGCCAGCAGCTTAGATAGCGCCGAGCAGTACTTC
size: NA; D: NA; V: TRBV28; J: TRBJ2-3; CDR3: CASSPYYLLAHTQYF; DNA: TGTGCCAGCAGTCCGTACTATCTACTAGCACATACGCAGTATTTT
size: NA; D: NA; V: TRBV5-5; J: TRBJ2-2; CDR3: CASSLVALAAGELFF; DNA: TGTGCCAGCAGCTTGGTTGCCTTAGCGGCCGGGGAGCTGTTTTTT
size: NA; D: NA; V: TRBV6-1; J: TRBJ1-3; CDR3: CASSGQSGNTIYF; DNA: TGTGCCAGCAGTGGCCAGTCTGGAAACACCATATATTTT
size: NA; D: TRBD1; V: TRBV11-3; J: TRBJ2-1; CDR3: CASSPRGPSSYNEQFF; DNA: TGTGCCAGCAGCCCAAGGGGGCCTAGCTCCTACAATGAGCAGTTCTTC
size: NA; D: TRBD1; V: TRBV5-1; J: TRBJ2-7; CDR3: CASSWGTGLSYEQYF; DNA: TGCGCCAGCAGTTGGGGGACAGGATTATCCTACGAGCAGTACTTC
size: once; D: TRBD1; V: TRBV2; J: TRBJ1-1; CDR3: CASSGDRGNTEAFF; DNA: TGTGCCAGCAGTGGGGACAGGGGGAACACTGAAGCTTTCTTT
size: NA; D: TRBD1; V: TRBV28; J: TRBJ1-2; CDR3: CASSLQGQGDYGYTF; DNA: TGTGCCAGCAGCCTACAAGGACAGGGGGACTATGGCTACACCTTC
size: NA; D: NA; V: TRBV5-1; J: TRBJ2-1; CDR3: CASSFSAAEQFF; DNA: TGCGCCAGCAGCTTTAGCGCGGCTGAGCAGTTCTTC
size: NA; D: NA; V: TRBV19; J: TRBJ2-6; CDR3: CASSVQGGVNVLTF; DNA: TGTGCCAGTAGCGTGCAGGGTGGAGTAAACGTCCTGACTTTC
size: NA; D: NA; V: TRBV5-1; J: TRBJ1-1; CDR3: CASSLAGGGNTEAFF; DNA: TGCGCCAGCAGCTTGGCCGGGGGGGGGAACACTGAAGCTTTCTTT
size: NA; D: NA; V: TRBV4-1; J: TRBJ2-7; CDR3: CASSQKGGGTSYEQYF; DNA: TGCGCCAGCAGCCAAAAGGGGGGAGGGACCTCCTACGAGCAGTACTTC
size: once; D: TRBD1; V: TRBV2; J: TRBJ2-2; CDR3: CASRVQQGAGELFF; DNA: TGTGCCAGCAGGGTACAACAGGGGGCCGGGGAGCTGTTTTTT
size: NA; D: NA; V: TRBV30; J: TRBJ2-1; CDR3: CAWSVLPHPDRSYNEQFF; DNA: TGTGCCTGGAGTGTACTACCCCACCCCGACCGCTCCTACAATGAGCAGTTCTTC
size: NA; D: TRBD2; V: TRBV19; J: TRBJ2-1; CDR3: CASSNSGSSYNEQFF; DNA: TGTGCCAGTAGTAATAGCGGGAGCTCCTACAATGAGCAGTTCTTC
size: NA; D: NA; V: TRBV27; J: TRBJ2-1; CDR3: CASRDSHNEQFF; DNA: TGTGCCAGCAGGGACTCTCACAATGAGCAGTTCTTC
size: once; D: NA; V: TRBV30; J: TRBJ2-4; CDR3: CAWPQRAKNIQYF; DNA: TGTGCCTGGCCTCAGCGAGCCAAAAACATTCAGTACTTC
size: NA; D: NA; V: TRBV18; J: TRBJ2-7; CDR3: CASSPGRPTGEQYF; DNA: TGTGCCAGCTCACCGGGCAGGCCCACGGGGGAGCAGTACTTC
size: NA; D: TRBD1; V: TRBV2; J: TRBJ2-5; CDR3: CASRGQGTSRETQYF; DNA: TGTGCCAGCAGGGGACAGGGCACTTCGCGAGAGACCCAGTACTTC
size: NA; D: NA; V: TRBV28; J: TRBJ1-1; CDR3: CASSPLTGRTEAFF; DNA: TGTGCCAGCAGCCCTTTAACAGGGCGCACTGAAGCTTTCTTT
size: once; D: NA; V: TRBV6-1; J: TRBJ2-7; CDR3: CASSLPGQSVEQYF; DNA: TGTGCCAGCAGCCTACCTGGACAGAGCGTCGAGCAGTACTTC
size: few; D: NA; V: TRBV18; J: TRBJ1-1; CDR3: CASSQQGAGNTEAFF; DNA: TGTGCCAGCTCCCAACAAGGGGCCGGGAACACTGAAGCTTTCTTT
size: once; D: NA; V: TRBV28; J: TRBJ1-1; CDR3: CASESPNTEAFF; DNA: TGTGCCAGTGAAAGCCCGAACACTGAAGCTTTCTTT
size: once; D: TRBD1; V: TRBV7-2; J: TRBJ1-1; CDR3: CASSSGQMNTEAFF; DNA: TGTGCCAGCAGCTCGGGACAGATGAACACTGAAGCTTTCTTT
size: NA; D: NA; V: TRBV4-1; J: TRBJ2-7; CDR3: CASSQGTLGGTSSYEQYF; DNA: TGCGCCAGCAGCCAAGGTACTTTAGGGGGAACATCCTCCTACGAGCAGTACTTC
size: NA; D: NA; V: TRBV5-4; J: TRBJ2-7; CDR3: CASSGGFPSYEQYF; DNA: TGTGCCAGCAGCGGCGGTTTTCCCTCCTACGAGCAGTACTTC
size: NA; D: NA; V: TRBV10-3; J: TRBJ2-3; CDR3: CAISGSKVGPREADTQYF; DNA: TGTGCCATCAGTGGGTCAAAAGTGGGACCCAGGGAGGCAGATACGCAGTATTTT
size: once; D: NA; V: TRBV23-1; J: TRBJ2-1; CDR3: CASSQSKLVHLNEQFF; DNA: TGCGCCAGCAGTCAATCCAAACTAGTTCATCTCAATGAGCAGTTCTTC
size: NA; D: NA; V: TRBV14; J: TRBJ2-2; CDR3: CASSQRQVAGELFF; DNA: TGTGCCAGCAGCCAACGACAGGTTGCCGGGGAGCTGTTTTTT
size: NA; D: NA; V: TRBV2; J: TRBJ1-1; CDR3: CASSVGTLANTEAFF; DNA: TGTGCCAGCAGTGTCGGGACTCTCGCAAACACTGAAGCTTTCTTT
size: NA; D: NA; V: TRBV5-1; J: TRBJ2-7; CDR3: CASSFRPTASYEQYF; DNA: TGCGCCAGCAGCTTTCGTCCGACAGCTTCCTACGAGCAGTACTTC